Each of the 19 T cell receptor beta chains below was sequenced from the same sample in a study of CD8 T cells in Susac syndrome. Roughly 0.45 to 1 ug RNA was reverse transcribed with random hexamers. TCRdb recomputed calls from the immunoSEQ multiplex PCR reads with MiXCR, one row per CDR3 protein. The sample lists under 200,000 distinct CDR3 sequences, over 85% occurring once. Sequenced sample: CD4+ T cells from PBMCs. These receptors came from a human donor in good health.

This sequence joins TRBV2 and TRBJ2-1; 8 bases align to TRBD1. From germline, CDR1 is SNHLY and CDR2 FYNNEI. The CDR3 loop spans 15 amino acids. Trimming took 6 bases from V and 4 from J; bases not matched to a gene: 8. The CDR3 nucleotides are TGTGCCAGCAGAACAGACAGGGGTCCTTACAATGAGCAGTTCTTC. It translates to CASRTDRGPYNEQFF.

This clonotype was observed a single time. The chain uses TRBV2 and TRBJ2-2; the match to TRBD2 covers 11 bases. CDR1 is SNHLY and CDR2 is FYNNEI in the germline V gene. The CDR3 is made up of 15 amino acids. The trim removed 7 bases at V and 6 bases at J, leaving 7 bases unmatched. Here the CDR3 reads CASIALAGGSGELFF. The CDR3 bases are TGTGCCAGCATTGCTTTAGCGGGAGGGTCCGGGGAGCTGTTTTTT. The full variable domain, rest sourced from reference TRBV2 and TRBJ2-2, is EPEVTQTPSHQVTQMGQEVILRCVPISNHLYFYWYRQILGQKVEFLVSFYNNEISEKSEIFDDQFSVERPDGSNFTLKIRSTKLEDSAMYFCASIALAGGSGELFFGEGSRLTVL.

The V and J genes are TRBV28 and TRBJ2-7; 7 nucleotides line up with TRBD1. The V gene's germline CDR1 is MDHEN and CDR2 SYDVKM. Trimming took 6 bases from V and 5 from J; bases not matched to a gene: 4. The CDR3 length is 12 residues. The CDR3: CASSSDRHEQYV. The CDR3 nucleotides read TGTGCCAGCAGCTCGGACAGGCACGAGCAGTACGTC.

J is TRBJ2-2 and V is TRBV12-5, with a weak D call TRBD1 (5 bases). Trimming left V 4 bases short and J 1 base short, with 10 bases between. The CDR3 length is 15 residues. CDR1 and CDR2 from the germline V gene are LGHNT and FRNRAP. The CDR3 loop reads CASGSITGNTGELFF. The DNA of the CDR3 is TGTGCTAGTGGTTCTATTACAGGGAACACCGGGGAGCTGTTTTTT.

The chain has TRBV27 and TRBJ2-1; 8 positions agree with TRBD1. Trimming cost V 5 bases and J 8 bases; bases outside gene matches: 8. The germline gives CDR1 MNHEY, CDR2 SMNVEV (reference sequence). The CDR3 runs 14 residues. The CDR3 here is CASSQGQGGDEQFF. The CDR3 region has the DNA TGTGCCAGCAGTCAAGGACAGGGTGGGGATGAGCAGTTCTTC.

CDR3: CASSQEGTALSVQYF. CDR3 nucleotide sequence: TGCGCCAGCAGCCAAGAGGGGACAGCACTGAGTGTGCAGTACTTC. This rearrangement joins TRBV4-1 to TRBJ2-7; 7 nucleotides match TRBD1. The CDR3 is 15 amino acids. In germline, CDR1 is MGHRA, CDR2 YSYEKL. The V and J ends lost 0 bases and 9 bases, in that order; junction bases with no gene match: 11.

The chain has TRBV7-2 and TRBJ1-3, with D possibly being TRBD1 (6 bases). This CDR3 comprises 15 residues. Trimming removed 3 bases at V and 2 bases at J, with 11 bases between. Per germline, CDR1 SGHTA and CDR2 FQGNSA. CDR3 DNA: TGTGCCAGCAGCTTTTTAGGGGGGCCTGGAAACACCATATATTTT. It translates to CASSFLGGPGNTIYF.

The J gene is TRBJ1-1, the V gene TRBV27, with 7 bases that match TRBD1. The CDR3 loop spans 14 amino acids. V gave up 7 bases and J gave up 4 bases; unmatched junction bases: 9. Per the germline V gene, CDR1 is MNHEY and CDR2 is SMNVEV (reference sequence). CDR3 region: CASTRRQGGTEAFF. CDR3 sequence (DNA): TGTGCCAGCACAAGAAGACAGGGAGGCACTGAAGCTTTCTTT.

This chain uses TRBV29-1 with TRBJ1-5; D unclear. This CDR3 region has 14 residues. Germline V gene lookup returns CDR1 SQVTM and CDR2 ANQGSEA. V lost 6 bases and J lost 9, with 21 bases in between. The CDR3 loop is CSVAETPSLGPQHF. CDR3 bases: TGCAGCGTGGCAGAGACGCCGAGCTTAGGGCCCCAGCATTTT.

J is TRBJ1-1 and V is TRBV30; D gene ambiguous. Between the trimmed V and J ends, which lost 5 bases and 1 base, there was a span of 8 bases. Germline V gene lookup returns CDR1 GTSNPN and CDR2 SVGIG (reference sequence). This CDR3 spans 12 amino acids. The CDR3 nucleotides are TGTGCCTGGGGGGTTCAGAACACTGAAGCTTTCTTT. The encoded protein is CAWGVQNTEAFF.

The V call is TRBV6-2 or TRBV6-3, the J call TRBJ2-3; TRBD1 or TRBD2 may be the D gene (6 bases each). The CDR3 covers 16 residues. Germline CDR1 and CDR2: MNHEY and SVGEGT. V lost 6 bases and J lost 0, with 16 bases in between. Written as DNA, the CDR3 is TGTGCCAGCAGGCCAATAGGGGGGTTGAGCACAGATACGCAGTATTTT. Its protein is CASRPIGGLSTDTQYF.

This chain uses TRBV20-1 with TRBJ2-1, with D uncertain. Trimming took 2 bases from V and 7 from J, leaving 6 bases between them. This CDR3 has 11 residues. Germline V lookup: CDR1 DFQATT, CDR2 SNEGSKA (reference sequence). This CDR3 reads CSARTVNEQFF. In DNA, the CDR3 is TGCAGTGCTAGAACAGTAAATGAGCAGTTCTTC.

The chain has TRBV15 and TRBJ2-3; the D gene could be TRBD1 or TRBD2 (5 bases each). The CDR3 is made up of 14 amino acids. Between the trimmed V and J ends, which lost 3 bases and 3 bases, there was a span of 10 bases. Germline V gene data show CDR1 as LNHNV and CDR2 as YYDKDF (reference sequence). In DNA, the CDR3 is TGTGCCACCAGCAGGAGGGACGTTACAGATACGCAGTATTTT. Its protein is CATSRRDVTDTQYF. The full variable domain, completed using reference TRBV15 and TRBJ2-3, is DAMVIQNPRYQVTQFGKPVTLSCSQTLNHNVMYWYQQKSSQAPKLLFHYYDKDFNNEADTPDNFQSRRPNTSFCFLDIRSPGLGDTAMYLCATSRRDVTDTQYFGPGTRLTVL.

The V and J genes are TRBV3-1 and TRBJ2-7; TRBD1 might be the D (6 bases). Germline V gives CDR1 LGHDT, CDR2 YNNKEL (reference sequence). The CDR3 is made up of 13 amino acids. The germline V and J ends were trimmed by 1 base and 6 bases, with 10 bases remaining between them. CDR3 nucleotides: TGTGCCAGCAGCCAAGGAACAGGGTCCGAGCAGTACTTC. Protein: CASSQGTGSEQYF.

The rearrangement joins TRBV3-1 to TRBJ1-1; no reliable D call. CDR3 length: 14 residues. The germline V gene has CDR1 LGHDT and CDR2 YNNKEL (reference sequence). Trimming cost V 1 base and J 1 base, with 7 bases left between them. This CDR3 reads CASSQVATNTEAFF. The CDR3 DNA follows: TGTGCCAGCAGCCAAGTAGCGACGAACACTGAAGCTTTCTTT.

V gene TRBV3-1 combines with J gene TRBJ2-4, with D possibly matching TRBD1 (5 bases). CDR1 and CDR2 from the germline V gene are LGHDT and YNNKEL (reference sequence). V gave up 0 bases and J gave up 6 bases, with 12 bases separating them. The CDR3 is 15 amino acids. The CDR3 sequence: CASSQDTVRGNIQYF. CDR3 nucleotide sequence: TGTGCCAGCAGCCAAGATACCGTAAGGGGAAACATTCAGTACTTC.

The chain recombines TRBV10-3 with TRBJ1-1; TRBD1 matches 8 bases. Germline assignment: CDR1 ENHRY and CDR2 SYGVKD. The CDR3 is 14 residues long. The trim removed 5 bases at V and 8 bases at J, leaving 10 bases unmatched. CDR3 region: CAISPGQENLEAFF. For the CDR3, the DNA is TGTGCCATCAGTCCGGGACAGGAGAATCTGGAAGCTTTCTTT.

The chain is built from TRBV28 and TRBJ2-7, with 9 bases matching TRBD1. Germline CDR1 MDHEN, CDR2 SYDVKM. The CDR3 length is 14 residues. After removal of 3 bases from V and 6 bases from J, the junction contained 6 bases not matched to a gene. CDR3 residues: CASSLTGGNREQYV. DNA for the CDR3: TGTGCCAGCAGTTTGACAGGGGGTAATCGCGAGCAGTACGTC.

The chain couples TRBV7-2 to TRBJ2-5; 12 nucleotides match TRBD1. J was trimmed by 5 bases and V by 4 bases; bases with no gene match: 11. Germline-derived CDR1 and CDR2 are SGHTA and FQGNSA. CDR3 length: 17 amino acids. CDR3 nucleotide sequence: TGTGCCAGCAGCTGGCCTGGTCGGGACAGGGGGCTGGAGACCCAGTACTTC. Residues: CASSWPGRDRGLETQYF.